This note documents a single T cell receptor (beta chain) sequence. The data stem from a study of blood T cell repertoires in COVID-19. Study-wide background: The cDNA or gDNA used as material had been derived from T cells, B-cell-depleted T cells, or PBMCs.

Germline V lookup: CDR1 SGHRS, CDR2 YFSETQ. This CDR3 spans 13 amino acids. V was clipped by 0 bases and J by 8 bases, with 6 bases between them. The method was immunoSEQ multiplex PCR; TCRdb's version includes in-frame clones alone and lacks a portion of them. The table has around 270,000 clones, about 91% seen once; the top ten hold roughly 2.7%. The clonotype comes from a person aged 18-29 years with COVID-19, enrolled during active disease. Sequencing was carried out using peripheral blood. This chain links TRBV5-1 with TRBJ1-6, with D perhaps TRBD1 (6 bases). CDR3 loop: CASSLEGDSPLHF. CDR3 bases: TGCGCCAGCAGCTTGGAGGGGGATTCACCCCTCCACTTT.